These T cell receptor beta chains were read from a single sample in a study of T-cell reconstitution after alpha-beta-depleted transplantation in children. MiXCR, run by TCRdb on the PCR reads, gives a single entry per CDR3 protein. This repertoire shows more than 300,000 distinct CDR3 sequences, roughly 16% found once; its top ten account for around two fifths. The source material was PBMCs, mostly from graft donor cells, sampled 360 days after TCRalphabeta/CD19-depleted stem cell transplant. The source is a male patient between 2 and 10 years old who had a stem cell transplant for acute lymphoblastic leukemia, so the T cells may come from the graft donor. Both conserved end residues are part of each CDR3. The D gene is left open where the match is weak. For some rows the clone size is stated as once, few or many, or as a class when expanded; others skip it.

j_gene | d_gene | abundance | len | v_gene | CDR3nt | CDR3aa
TRBJ2-7 | - | few | 13 | TRBV6-5 | TGTGCCAGCAGATCCCGGGCCTCCTACGAGCAGTACTTC | CASRSRASYEQYF
TRBJ2-7 | TRBD2 | - | 16 | TRBV7-2 | TGTGCCAGCAGCTTAGCGGTAGCGGGAGGCTCCTACGAGCAGTACTTC | CASSLAVAGGSYEQYF
TRBJ2-3 | - | many | 17 | TRBV29-1 | TGCAGCGTTGATCGTTTCATTGGGACTCGGGTCGGAGATACGCAGTATTTT | CSVDRFIGTRVGDTQYF
TRBJ2-3 | - | many | 12 | TRBV5-1 | TGCGCCAGCACCGCACCGGGAGATACGCAGTATTTT | CASTAPGDTQYF
TRBJ2-7 | - | many | 12 | TRBV29-1 | TGCAGCGCCTCCTTTAGTCCCTACGAGCAGTACTTC | CSASFSPYEQYF
TRBJ2-1 | - | - | 15 | TRBV28 | TGTGCCAGCAGTTTACGGGCTGACCTTTACAATGAGCAGTTCTTC | CASSLRADLYNEQFF
TRBJ1-1 | - | - | 12 | TRBV6-2/TRBV6-3 | TGTGCCAGCAGTTACGAAGGGGTTGAAGCTTTCTTT | CASSYEGVEAFF
TRBJ2-3 | - | once | 16 | TRBV4-3 | TGCGCCAGCAGCCGACGGTGGACCCGCCTCACAGATACGCAGTATTTT | CASSRRWTRLTDTQYF
TRBJ2-1 | - | - | 13 | TRBV10-3 | TGTGCCATCAGTGCCCTCGGTGGCGGTGAGCAGTTCTTC | CAISALGGGEQFF
TRBJ2-2 | - | few | 15 | TRBV7-9 | TGTGCCAGCAGCACCCCCCTCAGCTACACCGGGGAGCTGTTTTTT | CASSTPLSYTGELFF
TRBJ1-1 | - | - | 12 | TRBV29-1 | TGCAGCGCCGGACAGCTGAACACTGAAGCTTTCTTT | CSAGQLNTEAFF
TRBJ2-2 | - | - | 13 | TRBV20-1 | TGCAGTGCTGGAGGCGAGAACACCGGGGAGCTGTTTTTT | CSAGGENTGELFF
TRBJ1-6 | - | few | 14 | TRBV20-1 | TGCAGTGCTAGGTTACAGAGCCCAAATTCACCCCTCCACTTT | CSARLQSPNSPLHF
TRBJ1-1 | - | - | 15 | TRBV5-1 | TGCGCCAGCCGTCCCGGGACATTCCTGAACACTGAAGCTTTCTTT | CASRPGTFLNTEAFF
TRBJ2-1 | - | - | 12 | TRBV27 | TGTGCCAGCAGTCAAGCGTACAATGAGCAGTTCTTC | CASSQAYNEQFF
TRBJ2-5 | - | - | 12 | TRBV20-1 | TGCAGTGCTAGATCCAGGGTAGAGACCCAGTACTTC | CSARSRVETQYF